This record concerns one TCR beta chain sequence. Its antigen has not been determined. Base quality data are lacking; no much larger clone is found one base away. These data belong to a study of T cell responses to AZD1222 COVID-19 vaccine (dated by TCRdb to about 2021). Background on the whole study: AZD1222 recipients given second doses at about 4 weeks or at about 12 weeks were pooled, since spike-specific TCR depth and breadth were not found to differ between the two schedules. Trial participants were enrolled into age subgroups of 18-55, 56-69 and 70-plus years, which contained about 160, 30 and 59 TCR-sequenced participants, respectively. TCR sequencing was performed for about 240 trial participants, of whom about 200 were given two doses of AZD1222 and some 26 were given two doses of MenACWY control vaccine. Findings and caveats that apply to the study as a whole: After two AZD1222 doses, both the breadth and the depth of spike-specific TCRs were significantly higher than at day 0 and than in MenACWY recipients. Vaccine-associated CD4 TCRs spanned the whole spike protein, with dominant responses in regions 160-218 and 743-854. Most participants were white British and females outnumbered males, and the authors suggested that clonal diversity may have been underestimated. Conclusions about previously exposed vaccinees are limited because only a handful of AZD1222 recipients were SARS-CoV-2 seropositive at baseline. Epitopes outside the regions mutated in the B.1.351 and B.1.1.7 variants were reportedly recognized by nearly half of the unique spike-specific TCRs. In the small 56-69-year group, the increase in depth fell short of significance, most likely because of low power. Because no day 14 peak-response samples were available, repertoires were characterized only after the peak T cell response.

The CDR3 sequence holds 13 residues, the cysteine and phenylalanine included. Left in the record is the CDR3 DNA by itself, 39 bases read in frame from the first base. The germline V gene yields SGHVS for CDR1 and FNYEAQ for CDR2. At the junction V is shortened by 4 bases and J by 6 bases, with 10 bases in between. The CDR3 regions of human TCRbeta chains were analyzed by immunosequencing. The authors' analysis ran thus. Repertoire TCRs were matched against a reference library of SARS-CoV-2-specific TCRs generated with the MIRA antigen-specificity platform. Breadth was defined as the fraction of unique TCRs that were SARS-CoV-2-associated. Depth was defined as the fraction of total T cells that were SARS-CoV-2-associated. Using the MIRA data, each spike-specific TCR was mapped to the spike region that the TCR reacts to and placed in a CD4 or CD8 class. Log10-transformed breadth and depth values were compared by one-way ANOVA with Sidak's multiple comparisons tests. Entries here come from immuneACCESS through TCRdb and include only in-frame sequences with V and J called. Some clones fail to appear in such tables; in the studies checked, an unresolved V gene covers under half of the shortfall, and the cause of the remainder is unknown. V and J calls plus clone size are reproduced from that table; the DNA served to infer D and trimming. In this sample the table shows 150,000 to 200,000 clones, just under 95% of which occur a single time. The ten top clones hold 1.2% to 1.5% of the sample.

Interpreted using the paper, the time point label stands for: baseline before first vaccination. Vaccinee samples came from UK trials COV001 and COV002, including a single-blind randomized controlled phase 2/3 trial of AZD1222 (ChAdOx1 nCoV-19) in healthy adults. For TCRbeta chain sequencing, PBMC samples from trial participants were taken at day 0 and at day 28 after the second dose. The sequenced sample was peripheral blood, obtained on day 0 of AZD1222 vaccination. The rearranged chain carries TRBV7-6 and TRBJ2-1; the D gene assignment is ambiguous. The receptor was derived from an adult in good health. In nucleotide form, the sequence is TGTGCCAGCAGCTCTCCCCTCCTCAATGAGCAGTTCTTC. This gives the protein CASSSPLLNEQFF.